Each of the 26 T cell receptor beta chains below was sequenced from the same sample in a study of identical twins (dated by TCRdb to 2016 to 2017). To prepare the library, 5' RACE was applied. The instrument was an Illumina HiSeq 2000. TCRdb trimmed the raw reads at Q25, called clones with MiXCR and kept productive beta chains. Rows merge per CDR3 protein into single entries with the most common DNA and genes. The sample table records around 18,000 distinct CDR3 sequences; about two thirds of these occur just once. 5.5% to 7% of the sample comes from the top ten. The sequenced sample was memory (CD45RO+) T cells sorted from blood. Taken with the paper, the label for cell subset or site translates to: CD45RO+ enriched T cells. The receptor source for this set is a woman aged 18-30 years in good health. This table probably holds off-target reads from a library built for another chain.

This sequence joins TRBV12-3 or TRBV12-4 and TRBJ2-3; D tentatively reads TRBD1 or TRBD2 (5 bases each). Trimming removed 1 base from V and 0 bases from J, with 5 bases in between. The CDR3 length is 14 residues. CDR3 sequence reads: CASSLGDSTDTQYF. DNA for the CDR3: TGTGCCAGCAGTTTAGGGGACAGCACAGATACGCAGTATTTT.

This rearrangement joins TRBV6-5 to TRBJ1-1; 7 bases line up with TRBD1. The CDR3 consists of 15 residues. Trimming at V came to 1 base and at J to 0 bases, leaving 2 bases not matched to a gene. Germline values: CDR1 MNHEY, CDR2 SVGAGI. The CDR3 loop reads CASSYFTGVNTEAFF. CDR3 DNA: TGTGCCAGCAGTTACTTTACAGGGGTGAACACTGAAGCTTTCTTT.

This clonotype turned up a few times. This chain's CDR3 is CSVVGQRTDTQYF. For the CDR3, the DNA is TGCAGCGTTGTGGGACAGCGCACAGATACGCAGTATTTT. The chain couples TRBV29-1 to TRBJ2-3, with 7 positions matching TRBD1. Unmatched junction bases numbered 2, after V lost 4 bases and J lost 1 base. Germline V gene sequence: CDR1 SQVTM, CDR2 ANQGSEA. This CDR3 is built from 13 residues.

The rearrangement joins TRBV27 to TRBJ2-1; 7 bases are a match to TRBD1. The trim removed 8 bases at V and 2 bases at J, leaving 9 bases unmatched. CDR1 and CDR2 (germline): MNHEY, SMNVEV (reference sequence). The CDR3 has 15 amino acids. The CDR3 spells CASRHGTEAYNEQFF. The CDR3 nucleotides are TGTGCCAGCCGCCACGGGACAGAAGCCTACAATGAGCAGTTCTTC.

V usage is TRBV18 and J usage is TRBJ2-7; no clear D. V dropped 3 bases and J dropped 6 bases, with 9 bases sitting between them. CDR1 is KGHSH and CDR2 is LQKENI in the germline V gene. CDR3 size: 12 residues. This chain's CDR3 is CASSPGGSEQYF. Here the CDR3 DNA reads TGTGCCAGCTCACCTGGCGGTTCCGAGCAGTACTTC.

The chain couples TRBV20-1 to TRBJ2-4; no firm D call. With 6 bases removed from V and 1 base from J, the gap between germline ends came to 10 bases. Germline CDR1 is DFQATT and CDR2 is SNEGSKA (reference sequence). This CDR3 comprises 13 residues. CDR3 DNA: TGCAGTGCCACGGACCTCGCCAAAAACATTCAGTACTTC. Encoded protein: CSATDLAKNIQYF.

The chain carries TRBV29-1 and TRBJ2-5; either TRBD1 or TRBD2 may supply D (6 bases each). The CDR3 extends over 14 amino acids. Germline V gene data show CDR1 as SQVTM and CDR2 as ANQGSEA. V shed 3 bases and J shed 5 bases, with 16 bases lying between them. The CDR3 here is CSVESTRRGETQYF. In nucleotides, the CDR3 is TGCAGCGTTGAGTCTACCCGGAGGGGGGAGACCCAGTACTTC.

This rearrangement joins TRBV28 to TRBJ2-1, with 9 bases that match TRBD2. The germline V gene has CDR1 MDHEN and CDR2 SYDVKM. Trimming took 7 bases from V and 8 from J; bases not matched to a gene: 6. The CDR3 runs to 13 residues. Written as DNA, the CDR3 is TGTGCCAGCATGGTAGCGGGAGTCCATGAGCAGTTCTTC. Translating gives CASMVAGVHEQFF.

This CDR3 reads CASQTGSSYNEQFF. The CDR3 DNA reads TGCGCCAGCCAAACGGGAAGCTCCTACAATGAGCAGTTCTTC. This chain connects TRBV10-2 to TRBJ2-1, with D perhaps matching TRBD2 (5 bases). CDR1 WSHSY and CDR2 SAAADI come from the germline V gene. Trimming removed 8 bases from V and 0 bases from J, with 11 bases in between. This CDR3 spans 14 amino acids.

The CDR3 loop reads CASSQAASGFYNEQFF. The CDR3 DNA reads TGCGCCAGCAGCCAAGCAGCTAGCGGGTTCTACAATGAGCAGTTCTTC. This sequence joins TRBV4-3 and TRBJ2-1; 8 bases agree with TRBD2. CDR1 is LGHNA, CDR2 YSLEER, per germline. With 1 base clipped from V and 3 bases from J, the junction kept 5 bases outside the gene matches. The CDR3 is made up of 16 amino acids.

The J gene is TRBJ2-1, the V gene TRBV20-1; D is uncertain. With 6 bases removed from V and 10 bases from J, the gap between germline ends came to 25 bases. The length of the CDR3 is 15 residues. Germline CDR1 is DFQATT and CDR2 is SNEGSKA (reference sequence). Written as DNA, the CDR3 is TGCAGTGCCAGATCCTCGCACGGCTCTCGAGAGGAGCAGTTCTTC. Its protein product is CSARSSHGSREEQFF.

CDR3 nucleotide sequence: TGTGCCAGCAGTCCGGTAGTAGGGACGCAGTATTTT. It codes for CASSPVVGTQYF. The chain employs TRBV6-2 or TRBV6-3 and TRBJ2-3; D unresolved. The length of the CDR3 is 12 residues. V was pared by 5 bases and J by 9 bases, with 12 bases between. CDR1 MNHEY and CDR2 SVGEGT come from the germline V gene.

The chain combines TRBV29-1 with TRBJ2-1; TRBD1 agrees at 12 bases. The CDR3 is 14 residues long. Germline V gene lookup returns CDR1 SQVTM and CDR2 ANQGSEA. J gave up 9 bases and V 7 bases, and 10 bases lay outside the gene matches. The DNA of the CDR3 is TGCAGCGCGAAACCGGGACAGGGGGCTCTTGAGCAGTTCTTC. It is translated as CSAKPGQGALEQFF.

The rearrangement joins TRBV10-3 to TRBJ1-1; no clear D gene. The CDR3 totals 13 residues. From germline, CDR1 is ENHRY and CDR2 SYGVKD. V was shortened by 8 bases and J by 5 bases, with 15 bases between the two germline ends. DNA for the CDR3: TGTGCCATCGGCGGATCCCGCGCGACTGAAGCTTTCTTT. Protein sequence: CAIGGSRATEAFF.

This chain uses TRBV12-5 with TRBJ2-1, with unresolved D. V was trimmed by 5 bases and J by 10 bases, leaving 12 bases between them. The germline V gene encodes CDR1 LGHNT and CDR2 FRNRAP. The CDR3 contains 12 residues. The CDR3 loop is CASGPLVGEQFF. CDR3 DNA: TGTGCTAGTGGTCCCTTAGTCGGGGAGCAGTTCTTC.

This chain links TRBV23-1 with TRBJ1-5, with 7 bases lining up with TRBD1. TRBV23-1 is recorded as an ORF, its role being uncertain. The CDR3 runs 19 residues. After removal of 2 bases from V and 2 bases from J, the junction contained 15 bases not matched to a gene. The DNA for the CDR3 is TGCGCCAGCAGTCAACACCCAAACAGACAGGGAATAGGCAATCAGCCCCAGCATTTT. This encodes CASSQHPNRQGIGNQPQHF.

V gene TRBV19 combines with J gene TRBJ2-1; 7 nucleotides match TRBD1. Germline CDR1 and CDR2: LNHDA and SQIVND (reference sequence). V shed 8 bases, J shed 2 bases, and the junction held 9 bases outside the gene matches. The CDR3 is made up of 15 amino acids. The CDR3 here is CASQARQGPYNEQFF. For the CDR3, the DNA is TGTGCCAGTCAAGCTAGACAGGGACCCTACAATGAGCAGTTCTTC.

This chain links TRBV28 with TRBJ2-2, with no clear D. Trimming stripped 7 bases from V and 0 bases from J, with 6 bases between. Germline lookup yields CDR1 MDHEN and CDR2 SYDVKM. This CDR3 is 13 amino acids long. CDR3 nucleotide sequence: TGTGCCAGCACACCTCCGAACACCGGGGAGCTGTTTTTT. Translated: CASTPPNTGELFF.

This clonotype has a handful of counts. V usage is TRBV29-1 and J usage is TRBJ1-1, with D perhaps TRBD1 (6 bases). The CDR3 contains 11 residues. Germline CDR1 and CDR2: SQVTM and ANQGSEA. Trimming stripped 6 bases from V and 7 bases from J, with 12 bases between. The CDR3 DNA sequence: TGCAGCGTCGTCGGACAGATTGAAGCTTTCTTT. Its translation: CSVVGQIEAFF.

CDR3 DNA sequence: TGTGCCAGCATGGGGGCCTACGAGCAGTACTTC. Protein: CASMGAYEQYF. V usage is TRBV2 and J usage is TRBJ2-7; D is perhaps TRBD1 or TRBD2 (5 bases each). Germline CDR1 is SNHLY and CDR2 is FYNNEI. This CDR3 has 11 residues. V was clipped by 7 bases and J by 2 bases, with 6 bases between them. The variable domain in full, completed from reference TRBV2 and TRBJ2-7, reads EPEVTQTPSHQVTQMGQEVILRCVPISNHLYFYWYRQILGQKVEFLVSFYNNEISEKSEIFDDQFSVERPDGSNFTLKIRSTKLEDSAMYFCASMGAYEQYFGPGTRLTVT.

With respect to this clonotype: An end of the junction does not agree with germline; a read error may underlie this. V usage is TRBV12-3 or TRBV12-4 and J usage is TRBJ2-2, with D possibly being TRBD2 (5 bases). The CDR3 covers 14 residues. Here the CDR3 reads CASSLRPETGDLFF. As DNA, the CDR3 is TGTGCCAGCAGTTTAAGGCCCGAGACCGGGGATCTGTTTTTT.

This chain uses TRBV27 with TRBJ1-2, with 9 bases fitting TRBD1. J lost 8 bases, V lost 2 bases, and 12 bases had no gene match. CDR1 and CDR2 (germline): MNHEY, SMNVEV (reference sequence). This CDR3 is 16 amino acids long. Written as DNA, the CDR3 is TGTGCCAGCAGTTTAACCCCTCTATACAGGGGGCTAGGCTACACCTTC. Its protein product is CASSLTPLYRGLGYTF.

The chain links TRBV3-1 to TRBJ2-1; possibly TRBD2 for D (5 bases). V was pared by 2 bases and J by 7 bases, with 12 bases between. Per germline, CDR1 LGHDT and CDR2 YNNKEL (reference sequence). The CDR3 loop spans 14 amino acids. CDR3 DNA: TGTGCCAGCAGCCAAAGTGGGGAGCCGAATGAGCAGTTCTTC. Its translation: CASSQSGEPNEQFF.

The chain uses TRBV5-5 and TRBJ2-1; maybe TRBD1 (6 bases). V gave up 1 base and J gave up 3 bases, with 11 bases separating them. Germline lookup yields CDR1 SGHKS and CDR2 YYEKEE (reference sequence). The CDR3 covers 15 residues. Written as DNA, the CDR3 is TGTGCCAGCAGCTTGCTGGACAGAGACTACAATGAGCAGTTCTTC. Protein product: CASSLLDRDYNEQFF.

As DNA, the CDR3 is TGTGCCAGCAGCTTAGTAAGGCAGAGACAAGAGACCCAGTACTTC. It translates to CASSLVRQRQETQYF. The J gene is TRBJ2-5, the V gene TRBV7-8; no clear D. CDR3 length: 15 amino acids. Germline V lookup: CDR1 SGHVS, CDR2 FQNEAQ. The V end lost 1 base, the J end lost 2 bases, and 11 bases lay between the germline ends.

The J gene is TRBJ2-4, the V gene TRBV12-3 or TRBV12-4, with TRBD2 as a possible D gene (5 bases). The CDR3 sequence is 14 residues long. Trimming pared 6 bases from V and 6 bases from J, leaving 15 bases between. The CDR3 DNA follows: TGTGCCAGCAGCCCGTCCCGGGAATTAAACATTCAGTACTTC. It specifies CASSPSRELNIQYF.